One sample yielded the 20 T cell receptor beta chains listed below, sequenced in a study of Graves' ophthalmopathy and Graves' hyperthyroidism. CDR3 regions of TCR beta were amplified from RNA transcripts. Amplification began with first-round RT-PCR using HTBI primers, then second-round multiplex PCR was performed. TCRdb called the multiplex PCR reads again in MiXCR, with one record for every CDR3 protein. The table has about 600,000 distinct CDR3 sequences, roughly 40% seen once. Sequenced sample: peripheral blood or thyroid tissue (not recorded which). Receptors originate from an adult man with Graves' hyperthyroidism.

This clonotype was observed a few times. DNA of the CDR3: TGTGCCAGCAGCCAAAGGGGTTTGGGGCGCGGATCTGGAAACACCATATATTTT. Protein product: CASSQRGLGRGSGNTIYF. The chain joins TRBV14 to TRBJ1-3, with D possibly TRBD1 on 5 matching bases. V was pared by 2 bases and J by 1 base, with 18 bases between. CDR3 size: 18 residues. CDR1 is SGHDN and CDR2 is FVKESK in the germline V gene.

The chain has TRBV10-3 and TRBJ2-7; 14 bases agree with TRBD2. J gave up 5 bases and V 10 bases, and 13 bases lay outside the gene matches. The CDR3 runs to 16 residues. Germline values: CDR1 ENHRY, CDR2 SYGVKD. In nucleotides, the CDR3 is TGTGCCACCTCCGGGACTAGCGGGAGTAGAAAAAACGAGCAGTACTTC. This gives the protein CATSGTSGSRKNEQYF.

The J gene is TRBJ1-3, the V gene TRBV5-1, with D hard to call. This CDR3 is 16 amino acids long. Germline lookup yields CDR1 SGHRS and CDR2 YFSETQ. Trimming removed 3 bases from V and 3 bases from J, with 16 bases in between. CDR3 in amino acids: CASSSGPQSYGNTIYF. DNA for the CDR3: TGCGCCAGCAGCTCTGGACCCCAAAGCTATGGAAACACCATATATTTT.

This clonotype was found many times. The chain couples TRBV20-1 to TRBJ2-1; the match to TRBD2 covers 7 bases. Germline CDR1 DFQATT, CDR2 SNEGSKA (reference sequence). J was trimmed by 11 bases and V by 5 bases; bases with no gene match: 6. This CDR3 has 11 amino acids. As DNA, the CDR3 is TGCAGTGCTCCCACGACTAGCAAGCAGTTCTTC. It specifies CSAPTTSKQFF.

V and J are TRBV24-1 and TRBJ2-3, with TRBD2 identical over 10 bases. V was pared by 3 bases and J by 6 bases, with 11 bases of the junction left unmatched. The CDR3 totals 17 residues. Germline-derived CDR1 and CDR2 are KGHDR and SFDVKD. CDR3 in DNA: TGTGCCACCAGTGATGGCCCGCTAGCGGGAGTCTTCGATACGCAGTATTTT. Protein: CATSDGPLAGVFDTQYF.

About this clonotype: This could be a read error, since a much larger clone is one nucleotide away. The chain carries TRBV19 and TRBJ1-6, with D unresolved. The germline CDR1 and CDR2 sequences are LNHDA and SQIVND (reference sequence). This CDR3 has 14 residues. The CDR3 DNA reads as TGTGCCAGCAGCCAAGATTCGACGAAGTCACCCCTCCGCTTT. It translates to CASSQDSTKSPLRF.

At least ten counts were recorded for this clonotype. This sequence joins TRBV10-2 and TRBJ1-1; the D is unclear. The CDR3 length is 12 residues. Trimming left V 6 bases short and J 1 base short, with 6 bases between. Germline-derived CDR1 and CDR2 are WSHSY and SAAADI. This chain's CDR3 is CASRWGNTEAFF. DNA of the CDR3: TGCGCCAGCAGATGGGGGAACACTGAAGCTTTCTTT.

This sequence joins TRBV9 and TRBJ2-5, with no clear D. V lost 1 base to trimming and J lost 2 bases, with 15 bases between them. The length of the CDR3 is 16 residues. CDR1 SGDLS and CDR2 YYNGEE come from the germline V gene. The CDR3 sequence is CASSVSLGAGQETQYF. CDR3 sequence (DNA): TGTGCCAGCAGCGTATCCCTCGGTGCCGGGCAAGAGACCCAGTACTTC.

Points on this clonotype: The junction and the germline gene differ at one end; a read error may be behind it. The chain has TRBV2 and TRBJ2-7; TRBD2 matches at 9 bases. This CDR3 is 15 amino acids long. Germline CDR1 reads SNHLY; CDR2 reads FYNNEI. CDR3 sequence: CPSSGAGGAYNEQYF. The CDR3 region has the DNA TGTCCCAGCAGCGGAGCGGGGGGTGCCTACAATGAGCAGTACTTC. The entire variable domain, with the rest obtained from reference TRBV2 and TRBJ2-7, is as follows: EPEVTQTPSHQVTQMGQEVILRCVPISNHLYFYWYRQILGQKVEFLVSFYNNEISEKSEIFDDQFSVERPDGSNFTLKIRSTKLEDSAMYFCPSSGAGGAYNEQYFGPGTRLTVT.

Details on this clonotype: A clone one base away is much larger, so this may be a read error. The final CDR3 position lacks the conserved phenylalanine or tryptophan, pointing to a likely read error. The chain couples TRBV5-4 to TRBJ2-7; D may correspond to TRBD1 or TRBD2 (5 bases each). CDR3 length equals 14 residues. Germline values: CDR1 SGHNT, CDR2 YYREEE (reference sequence). The CDR3 region is CASSLAPGPYEQYL. The DNA for the CDR3 is TGCGCCAGCAGCTTGGCCCCGGGGCCGTACGAGCAGTACCTC.

In this sample, this clonotype turned up many times. CDR3 sequence: CASSLGGPSVNTGELFF. CDR3 sequence (DNA): TGTGCCAGCAGCTTAGGAGGGCCTAGCGTTAACACCGGGGAGCTGTTTTTT. The chain employs TRBV7-2 and TRBJ2-2; weak D call: TRBD2 (6 bases). CDR1 and CDR2 from the germline V gene are SGHTA and FQGNSA. Between the trimmed V and J ends, which lost 1 base and 2 bases, there was a span of 14 bases. This CDR3 has 17 amino acids.

This clonotype was detected a few times. The rearrangement joins TRBV29-1 to TRBJ1-2, with a possible D match to TRBD1 (6 bases). Germline V gene lookup returns CDR1 SQVTM and CDR2 ANQGSEA. CDR3 length: 13 amino acids. V was trimmed by 5 bases and J by 4 bases, leaving 14 bases between them. The CDR3 DNA is TGCAGCGTTCTGAGACAGGCTCCCTATGGCTACACCTTC. Translated, it gives CSVLRQAPYGYTF.

With regard to this clonotype: Lacking the conserved final phenylalanine or tryptophan, this CDR3 likely reflects a read error. This chain links TRBV7-8 with TRBJ1-5; a weak D match, TRBD1 (5 bases). V lost 6 bases and J 2 bases, leaving 14 bases between the germline ends. The CDR3 length is 15 residues. In germline, CDR1 is SGHVS, CDR2 FQNEAQ. The CDR3 nucleotides are TGTGCCAGCAGTGGAGCGATGGGGGGCAATCAGCCCCAGCATCTT. It specifies CASSGAMGGNQPQHL.

Ten or more counts support this clonotype. V gene TRBV12-3 or TRBV12-4 combines with J gene TRBJ1-1, with 7 nucleotides matching TRBD1. Germline trimming cut 3 bases from V and 0 bases from J; bases unmatched to any gene: 1. This CDR3 comprises 14 residues. Written as DNA, the CDR3 is TGTGCCAGCAGTTTCAGGGGGTTGAACACTGAAGCTTTCTTT. Encoded protein: CASSFRGLNTEAFF.

The V gene is TRBV24-1, the J gene TRBJ1-5; possibly TRBD1 for D (6 bases). Germline assignment: CDR1 KGHDR and CDR2 SFDVKD. This CDR3 is built from 15 residues. The V and J ends lost 3 bases and 6 bases respectively, with 14 bases between them. CDR3: CATSDRRQVIQPQHF. The DNA for the CDR3 is TGTGCCACCAGTGATCGCAGACAGGTTATTCAGCCCCAGCATTTT.

The V and J genes are TRBV24-1 and TRBJ2-5; 13 bases fit TRBD2. TRBJ2-1 explains the end of the DNA better; the J call may be wrong. This CDR3 comprises 16 residues. Looked up from germline, CDR1 is KGHDR and CDR2 is SFDVKD. In DNA, the CDR3 is TGTGCCACCAGTGACGCCGGGACTAGCGGGAAGGATGAGCAGTTCTTC. This gives the protein CATSDAGTSGKDEQFF.

The chain carries TRBV11-2 and TRBJ2-7; the D gene is possibly TRBD2 (7 bases). Trimming took 5 bases from V and 6 from J, leaving 17 bases between them. The germline CDR1 and CDR2 sequences are SGHAT and FQNNGV. This CDR3 region has 14 residues. CDR3 coding DNA: TGTGCCAGCAGCCAAGGCTCGGGGGGCGCCGAGCAGTACTTC. This codes for CASSQGSGGAEQYF.

This clonotype was observed a few times. The gene calls are TRBV12-3 or TRBV12-4 and TRBJ2-5; 8 nucleotides line up with TRBD1. The V gene end was trimmed by 6 bases and the J gene end by 5 bases; junction bases not matched to a gene: 8. This CDR3 contains 14 residues. This CDR3 reads CASRSPGGSETQYF. The CDR3 coding sequence is TGTGCCAGCAGGTCCCCAGGGGGCTCGGAGACCCAGTACTTC.

This clonotype was observed many times. The V call is TRBV5-1, the J call TRBJ1-1, with D hard to call. Germline V gene data show CDR1 as SGHRS and CDR2 as YFSETQ. Trimming shortened V by 2 bases and J by 1 base, and 6 bases separated the two germline ends. There are 13 residues in the CDR3. The CDR3: CASSFWGNTEAFF. Here the CDR3 DNA reads TGCGCCAGCAGCTTTTGGGGGAACACTGAAGCTTTCTTT.

The chain combines TRBV15 with TRBJ1-6, with D unclear. V lost 6 bases, J lost 11 bases, and 14 bases lay in between. This CDR3 has 13 amino acids. Germline V gene sequence: CDR1 LNHNV, CDR2 YYDKDF (reference sequence). The CDR3 here is CATSLTSAAPLHF. Here the CDR3 DNA reads TGTGCCACCAGTCTAACCTCGGCAGCACCCCTCCACTTT.